The 27 T cell receptor beta chains presented below share a single source sample, sequenced in a study of blood T cell repertoires in COVID-19. Measured with immunoSEQ multiplex PCR; TCRdb has only the in-frame clones, and not every one. The sample holds 250,000 or so clones, 75% to 90% seen once. Source material: peripheral blood. Receptors originate from a young woman with active or convalescent COVID-19.

The table lists this clone with a few counts. The chain has TRBV28 and TRBJ2-2; D call uncertain. V shed 3 bases and J shed 1 base, with 3 bases lying between them. CDR1 and CDR2 from the germline V gene are MDHEN and SYDVKM. The CDR3 spans 13 residues. CDR3 amino acids: CASSFVNTGELFF. The CDR3 DNA sequence: TGTGCCAGCAGTTTCGTGAACACCGGGGAGCTGTTTTTT.

This clone was observed a few times. CDR3 sequence (DNA): TGTGCCAGCAGCTTGGGGACAGGGCCCGGGACTGAAGCTTTCTTT. This codes for CASSLGTGPGTEAFF. The V and J genes are TRBV5-8 and TRBJ1-1, with 8 bases lining up with TRBD1. The CDR3 has 15 residues. Germline CDR1 and CDR2: SGHTS and YDEGEE. The trim removed 0 bases at V and 5 bases at J, leaving 6 bases unmatched.

This clone was counted a single time. The chain recombines TRBV18 with TRBJ1-3; D may be TRBD1 (5 bases). Germline V gives CDR1 KGHSH, CDR2 LQKENI. The CDR3 loop spans 16 amino acids. V was trimmed by 0 bases and J by 2 bases, leaving 11 bases between them. The CDR3 DNA follows: TGTGCCAGCTCACCACCGACAGTAAGGACTGGAAACACCATATATTTT. Amino acid sequence: CASSPPTVRTGNTIYF.

The genes are TRBV5-1 and TRBJ1-6, with no clear D. V lost 0 bases to trimming and J lost 9 bases, with 13 bases between them. The CDR3 loop spans 15 amino acids. Germline CDR1 SGHRS, CDR2 YFSETQ. The chain's CDR3 is CASSLDGPPGSPLHF. DNA of the CDR3: TGCGCCAGCAGCTTGGATGGCCCCCCTGGTTCACCCCTCCACTTT.

Points on this clone: Other DNA sequences within the sample encode an identical CDR3. This chain links TRBV5-1 with TRBJ1-1, with D unresolved. CDR1 SGHRS and CDR2 YFSETQ come from the germline V gene. V was pared by 0 bases and J by 4 bases, with 7 bases between. The CDR3 extends over 13 amino acids. As DNA, the CDR3 is TGCGCCAGCAGCTTGGATCGGGGCACTGAAGCTTTCTTT. It yields the protein CASSLDRGTEAFF. The entire variable domain, with the rest obtained from reference TRBV5-1 and TRBJ1-1, is as follows: KAGVTQTPRYLIKTRGQQVTLSCSPISGHRSVSWYQQTPGQGLQFLFEYFSETQRNKGNFPGRFSGRQFSNSRSEMNVSTLELGDSALYLCASSLDRGTEAFFGQGTRLTVV.

This chain links TRBV7-2 with TRBJ1-2; 7 nucleotides agree with TRBD1. CDR1 and CDR2 (germline): SGHTA, FQGNSA. V dropped 2 bases and J dropped 7; count of bases not matched to a gene: 10. The CDR3 length is 15 residues. Here the CDR3 reads CASSLPGQRAGGYTF. The CDR3 DNA follows: TGTGCCAGCAGCTTACCGGGACAGAGGGCAGGTGGCTACACCTTC.

This chain connects TRBV11-3 to TRBJ2-5, with 7 bases lining up with TRBD1. The trim removed 1 base at V and 5 bases at J, leaving 7 bases unmatched. The CDR3 has 15 residues. Per germline, CDR1 SGHNT and CDR2 YENEEA. The CDR3 bases are TGTGCCAGCAGCTTAGCACCAGGGGGATCGGAGACCCAGTACTTC. Translating it yields CASSLAPGGSETQYF.

The chain recombines TRBV23-1 with TRBJ2-2; D is perhaps TRBD1 (6 bases). TRBV23-1 is assigned to the ORF class and has an uncertain function. The CDR3 runs to 16 residues. Trimming stripped 0 bases from V and 1 base from J, with 9 bases between. CDR3 in DNA: TGCGCCAGCAGTCAATCCCCCAGGGGGAACACCGGGGAGCTGTTTTTT. It is translated as CASSQSPRGNTGELFF.

This clone was recorded only once. The CDR3: CASSRDTGGLDEQFF. CDR3 bases: TGTGCCAGCTCACGCGATACGGGGGGGCTGGATGAGCAGTTCTTC. The rearrangement joins TRBV18 to TRBJ2-1; TRBD2 matches at 8 bases. Germline CDR1 KGHSH, CDR2 LQKENI. The ends lost 4 bases at V and 8 bases at J; junction bases unmatched: 10. The CDR3 is made up of 15 amino acids.

The CDR3, as DNA: TGTGCCAGCAGTTTAAGCAGCGGGGCCACAGATACGCAGTATTTT. Its protein is CASSLSSGATDTQYF. The chain employs TRBV27 and TRBJ2-3; TRBD2 matches at 7 bases. From germline, CDR1 is MNHEY and CDR2 SMNVEV (reference sequence). J gave up 2 bases and V 2 bases, and 4 bases lay outside the gene matches. This CDR3 has 15 residues.

V gene TRBV6-4 combines with J gene TRBJ1-5; the D is unclear. Trimming took 5 bases from V and 7 from J, leaving 12 bases between them. Germline V gives CDR1 MRHNA, CDR2 SNTAGT. The CDR3 consists of 13 residues. CDR3 sequence (DNA): TGTGCCAGCAGTCGGGAGGCGGGGCAGCCCCAGCATTTT. Translated, it gives CASSREAGQPQHF.

This clone was found once. The chain joins TRBV10-3 to TRBJ2-7; D ambiguous. There are 15 residues in the CDR3. Per germline, CDR1 ENHRY and CDR2 SYGVKD. V was trimmed by 7 bases and J by 3 bases, leaving 19 bases between them. CDR3 in amino acids: CAITPHRDTDYEQYF. CDR3 DNA: TGTGCCATCACCCCGCACCGAGACACCGACTACGAGCAGTACTTC.

The chain recombines TRBV19 with TRBJ2-7; possibly TRBD1 for D (5 bases). Germline V gene lookup returns CDR1 LNHDA and CDR2 SQIVND (reference sequence). V shed 3 bases and J shed 6 bases, with 15 bases lying between them. The CDR3 consists of 14 residues. CDR3 loop: CASSIAGYIGEQYF. CDR3 DNA sequence: TGTGCCAGTAGTATCGCAGGGTATATCGGCGAGCAGTACTTC.

The chain recombines TRBV7-9 with TRBJ2-5, with a weak D call TRBD1 (6 bases). This CDR3 region has 14 residues. V shed 1 base and J shed 3 bases, with 9 bases lying between them. Germline assignment: CDR1 SEHNR and CDR2 FQNEAQ (reference sequence). Here the CDR3 reads CASSLVAGEETQYF. DNA of the CDR3: TGTGCCAGCAGCTTAGTGGCAGGGGAAGAGACCCAGTACTTC.

The rearrangement uses TRBV14 and TRBJ2-7, with 7 bases identical to TRBD2. Germline loops: CDR1 SGHDN, CDR2 FVKESK. V shed 3 bases, J shed 2 bases, and the junction held 4 bases outside the gene matches. This CDR3 contains 14 residues. The CDR3 nucleotides are TGTGCCAGCAGCCATTTCGGACTAGCCTACGAGCAGTACTTC. It specifies CASSHFGLAYEQYF.

The genes are TRBV6-1 and TRBJ1-4; D is unclear. V was pared by 1 base and J by 9 bases, with 12 bases between. The V gene's germline CDR1 is MNHNS and CDR2 SASEGT. The CDR3 length is 14 residues. CDR3 in amino acids: CASSEVETPKKLFF. The DNA of the CDR3 is TGTGCCAGCAGTGAAGTCGAGACACCGAAAAAACTGTTTTTT.

V and J are TRBV6-5 and TRBJ1-1; TRBD1 matches 9 bases. Trimming at V came to 9 bases and at J to 1 base, leaving 9 bases not matched to a gene. The CDR3 loop spans 15 amino acids. Germline values: CDR1 MNHEY, CDR2 SVGAGI. The CDR3 loop reads CASWDRVHGNTEAFF. In DNA form, the CDR3 reads TGTGCCAGTTGGGACAGGGTGCACGGGAACACTGAAGCTTTCTTT.

The rearrangement joins TRBV29-1 to TRBJ2-7, with unresolved D. The CDR3 sequence is 11 residues long. Trimming cost V 1 base and J 5 bases, with 6 bases left between them. Per the germline V gene, CDR1 is SQVTM and CDR2 is ANQGSEA. The DNA for the CDR3 is TGCAGCGTTGAAGGGCAAAACGAGCAGTACTTC. It translates to CSVEGQNEQYF.

The V call is TRBV5-1, the J call TRBJ2-3; TRBD2 matches at 7 bases. Per germline, CDR1 SGHRS and CDR2 YFSETQ. This CDR3 has 15 residues. J gave up 4 bases and V 4 bases, and 9 bases lay outside the gene matches. The CDR3 nucleotides are TGCGCCAGCAGCCCGGGCCTTGCGGGGGCAGATACGCAGTATTTT. Translating it yields CASSPGLAGADTQYF.

The chain is built from TRBV6-2 or TRBV6-3 and TRBJ1-5; 8 bases line up with TRBD1. This CDR3 has 15 residues. The germline CDR1 and CDR2 sequences are MNHEY and SVGEGT. V trimming: 5 bases; J trimming: 2 bases; junction bases outside the gene matches: 5. For the CDR3, the DNA is TGTGCCAGCAGTACCGGACAGGGAGGCAATCAGCCCCAGCATTTT. Translation gives CASSTGQGGNQPQHF.

This clone was counted a single time. The chain combines TRBV9 with TRBJ2-3, with 9 bases aligning to TRBD1. The CDR3 totals 15 residues. Trimming took 4 bases from V and 1 from J; bases not matched to a gene: 4. Germline V CDR1 and CDR2: SGDLS, YYNGEE. CDR3 DNA sequence: TGTGCCAGCAGCAGCCGGACAGGGGGCACAGATACGCAGTATTTT. Amino acids: CASSSRTGGTDTQYF. Combining the CDR3 with reference TRBV9 and TRBJ2-3 gives the whole variable domain DSGVTQTPKHLITATGQRVTLRCSPRSGDLSVYWYQQSLDQGLQFLIQYYNGEERAKGNILERFSAQQFPDLHSELNLSSLELGDSALYFCASSSRTGGTDTQYFGPGTRLTVL.

This rearrangement joins TRBV24-1 to TRBJ2-3; 8 nucleotides align to TRBD1. CDR1 is KGHDR, CDR2 SFDVKD, per germline. The CDR3 runs 17 residues. V trimming: 3 bases; J trimming: 2 bases; junction bases outside the gene matches: 9. The CDR3: CATSDPTGGDTTDTQYF. CDR3 sequence (DNA): TGTGCCACCAGTGATCCCACAGGGGGAGACACCACAGATACGCAGTATTTT.

The chain is built from TRBV5-5 and TRBJ2-7; 9 bases are a match to TRBD1. V was pared by 5 bases and J by 2 bases, with 5 bases of the junction left unmatched. Looked up from germline, CDR1 is SGHKS and CDR2 is YYEKEE (reference sequence). The CDR3 runs to 14 residues. CDR3 nucleotides: TGTGCCAGCAGTAGGGACAGGGTACCCTACGAGCAGTACTTC. Protein sequence: CASSRDRVPYEQYF.

The V call is TRBV7-6, the J call TRBJ2-3, with TRBD2 matching over 10 bases. The germline V gene has CDR1 SGHVS and CDR2 FNYEAQ. The V and J ends lost 5 bases and 2 bases, in that order; junction bases with no gene match: 7. This CDR3 comprises 16 residues. CDR3 residues: CASSVTSGVFTDTQYF. DNA of the CDR3: TGTGCCAGCAGCGTCACTAGCGGGGTTTTCACAGATACGCAGTATTTT.

The genes are TRBV6-5 and TRBJ2-3, with D maybe TRBD1 (5 bases). The germline V and J ends were trimmed by 4 bases and 5 bases, with 13 bases remaining between them. The germline V gene encodes CDR1 MNHEY and CDR2 SVGAGI. The CDR3 has 14 residues. The CDR3 spells CASSSPPQGDTQYF. CDR3 bases: TGTGCCAGCAGTTCCCCGCCGCAGGGAGATACGCAGTATTTT.

This clone is medium-sized (0.01 to 0.1%) within its sample. This chain links TRBV9 with TRBJ2-5, with 7 bases aligning to TRBD1. The germline V gene has CDR1 SGDLS and CDR2 YYNGEE. The V and J ends lost 1 base and 9 bases, in that order; junction bases with no gene match: 15. The CDR3 extends over 16 amino acids. Written as DNA, the CDR3 is TGTGCCAGCAGCGTAATTCACTTACAGGGGCTGGGGGCCCAGTACTTC. Protein: CASSVIHLQGLGAQYF.

The chain carries TRBV9 and TRBJ1-4; D might be TRBD1 (6 bases). V was trimmed by 0 bases and J by 0 bases, leaving 12 bases between them. Germline CDR1 reads SGDLS; CDR2 reads YYNGEE. CDR3 length: 17 residues. Here the CDR3 DNA reads TGTGCCAGCAGCGTAGCACAGGGACCCACAACTAATGAAAAACTGTTTTTT. Protein product: CASSVAQGPTTNEKLFF. Full variable domain (remainder filled in from reference TRBV9 and TRBJ1-4): DSGVTQTPKHLITATGQRVTLRCSPRSGDLSVYWYQQSLDQGLQFLIQYYNGEERAKGNILERFSAQQFPDLHSELNLSSLELGDSALYFCASSVAQGPTTNEKLFFGSGTQLSVL.